This T cell receptor (beta chain) was profiled in a study of T cell responses to AZD1222 COVID-19 vaccine. As concerns this clone: Its antigen remains unidentified.

Sequencing was performed with immunoSEQ multiplex PCR; in TCRdb, only in-frame clones are kept and a portion is missing. The data contain fewer than 120,000 clones, around 89% of them seen just once; the ten biggest clones take up about 1.6%. Germline V gene data show CDR1 as SGHAT and CDR2 as FQNNGV. J was trimmed by 3 bases and V by 5 bases; bases with no gene match: 2. The CDR3 sequence is 13 residues long. General study points: Clonal diversity was possibly underestimated, and the donors were mostly white British, with more females. Spike-specific TCR depth and breadth grew after two AZD1222 doses.

This clonotype was obtained from an adult in good health. The chain joins TRBV11-2 to TRBJ1-2; 8 bases match TRBD1. The sample consisted of peripheral blood, taken on day 0 of AZD1222 vaccination. The CDR3 sequence is CASSQGQDYGYTF. The CDR3 bases are TGTGCCAGCAGCCAGGGACAGGACTATGGCTACACCTTC.